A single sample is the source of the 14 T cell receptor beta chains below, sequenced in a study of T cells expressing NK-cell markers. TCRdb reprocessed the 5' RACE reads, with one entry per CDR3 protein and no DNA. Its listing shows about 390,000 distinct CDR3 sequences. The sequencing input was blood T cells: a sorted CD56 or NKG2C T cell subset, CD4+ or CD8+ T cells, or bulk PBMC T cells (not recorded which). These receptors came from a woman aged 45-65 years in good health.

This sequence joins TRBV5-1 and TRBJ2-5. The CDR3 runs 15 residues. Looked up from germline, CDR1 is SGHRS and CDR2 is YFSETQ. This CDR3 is CASSLDVIPMETQYF.

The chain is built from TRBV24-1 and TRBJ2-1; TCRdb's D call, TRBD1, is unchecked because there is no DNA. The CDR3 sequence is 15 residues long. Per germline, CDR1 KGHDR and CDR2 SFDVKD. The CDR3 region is CATSDLATENNEQFF.

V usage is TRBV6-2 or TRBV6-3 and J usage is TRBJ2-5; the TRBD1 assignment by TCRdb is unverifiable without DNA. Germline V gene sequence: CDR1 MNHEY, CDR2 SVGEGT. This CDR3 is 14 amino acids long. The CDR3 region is CASSWGTAQETQYF.

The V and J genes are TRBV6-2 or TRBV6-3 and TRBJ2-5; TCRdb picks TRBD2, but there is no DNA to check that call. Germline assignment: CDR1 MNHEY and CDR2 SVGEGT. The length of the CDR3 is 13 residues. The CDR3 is CASGNGPRETQYF.

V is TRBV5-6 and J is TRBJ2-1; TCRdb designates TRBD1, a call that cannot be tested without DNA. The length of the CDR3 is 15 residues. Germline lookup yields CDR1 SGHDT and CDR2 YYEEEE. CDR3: CASSLGATDHNEQFF.

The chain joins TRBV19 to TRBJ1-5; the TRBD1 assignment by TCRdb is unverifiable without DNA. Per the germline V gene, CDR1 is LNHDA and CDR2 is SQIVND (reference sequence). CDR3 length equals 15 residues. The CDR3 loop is CASSPLRDSNQPQHF.

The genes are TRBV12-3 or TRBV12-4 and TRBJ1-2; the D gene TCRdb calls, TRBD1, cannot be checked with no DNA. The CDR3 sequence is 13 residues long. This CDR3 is CASSFGQSVGYTF.

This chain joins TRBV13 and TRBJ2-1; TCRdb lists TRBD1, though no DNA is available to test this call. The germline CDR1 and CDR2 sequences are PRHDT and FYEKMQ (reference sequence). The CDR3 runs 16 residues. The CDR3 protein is CASSLGWNPGGNEQFF.

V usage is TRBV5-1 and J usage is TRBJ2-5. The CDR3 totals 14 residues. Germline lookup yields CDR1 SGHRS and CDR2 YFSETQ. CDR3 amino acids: CASSLASYQETQYF.

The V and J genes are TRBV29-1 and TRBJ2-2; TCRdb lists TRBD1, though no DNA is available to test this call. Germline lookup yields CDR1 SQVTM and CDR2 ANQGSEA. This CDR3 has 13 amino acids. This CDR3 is CSVDRGRPGELFF.

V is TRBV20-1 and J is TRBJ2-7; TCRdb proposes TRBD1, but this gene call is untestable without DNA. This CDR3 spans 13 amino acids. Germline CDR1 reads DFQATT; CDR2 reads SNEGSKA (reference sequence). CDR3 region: CSATPLSEYEQYF.

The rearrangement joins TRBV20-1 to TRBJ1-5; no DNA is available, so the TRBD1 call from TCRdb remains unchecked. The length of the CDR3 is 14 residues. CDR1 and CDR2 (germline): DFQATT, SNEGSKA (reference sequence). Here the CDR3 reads CSASLGGYNQPQHF.

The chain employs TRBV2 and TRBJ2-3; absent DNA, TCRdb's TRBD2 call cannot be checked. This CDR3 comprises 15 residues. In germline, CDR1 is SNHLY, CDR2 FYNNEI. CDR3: CASSGGLADTDTQYF.

CDR3 region: CASSPGGRSNSPLHF. The chain combines TRBV19 with TRBJ1-6; there is no DNA to check the TCRdb D call of TRBD1. From germline, CDR1 is LNHDA and CDR2 SQIVND (reference sequence). This CDR3 region has 15 residues.